This record looks at one TCR beta chain sequence and its context. This record belongs to a study of blood T cell repertoires in COVID-19. The CDR3 totals 12 residues. Germline V CDR1 and CDR2: SGDLS, YYNGEE. Trimming removed 0 bases at V and 11 bases at J, with 11 bases between. Measured with immunoSEQ multiplex PCR; TCRdb has only the in-frame clones, and not every one. The sample comprises approximately 120,000 clones, more than 70% of which are singletons, and 5.5% to 6.5% rests with the top ten. This TCR came from a man older than 75 with active or convalescent COVID-19. The sequencing sample was made of peripheral blood. This chain uses TRBV9 with TRBJ1-1, with D hard to call. The CDR3 loop reads CASSVGGGRAFF. The CDR3 DNA reads as TGTGCCAGCAGCGTAGGTGGCGGGCGGGCTTTCTTT.